Listed below are T cell receptor beta chains from one sample, sequenced in a study of identical twins. In TCRdb, the 5' RACE reads were re-called with MiXCR into one record per CDR3 protein. The sample has a few hundred thousand distinct CDR3 sequences, less than 20% seen once. The sample was naive T cells sorted from blood. Receptors originate from a man aged 50 or older in good health. Each CDR3 is given with its conserved first and last residue. The order of the fields is J gene, V gene, D gene, clone size, CDR3 protein, CDR3 DNA. A D gene is named only where the DNA matches it firmly. Clone size is given for some rows only: seen once, a few or many times, or a class if the clone is expanded.

j_call: TRBJ2-1
v_call: TRBV7-3
d_call: TRBD2
clone_size: NA
cdr3_aa: CASSPPASGSIYNEQFF
cdr3_nt: TGTGCCAGCAGCCCTCCGGCTAGCGGGAGTATCTACAATGAGCAGTTCTTC

j_call: TRBJ2-2
v_call: TRBV25-1
d_call: NA
clone_size: once
cdr3_aa: CASSAAGPGELFF
cdr3_nt: TGTGCCAGCAGTGCGGCCGGACCCGGGGAGCTGTTTTTT

j_call: TRBJ2-1
v_call: TRBV5-1
d_call: NA
clone_size: few
cdr3_aa: CASSLYRAGEQFF
cdr3_nt: TGCGCCAGCAGCCTATACAGGGCCGGTGAGCAGTTCTTC

j_call: TRBJ2-1
v_call: TRBV14
d_call: NA
clone_size: NA
cdr3_aa: CASSHGRLSYNEQFF
cdr3_nt: TGTGCCAGCAGCCACGGCAGATTATCCTACAATGAGCAGTTCTTC

j_call: TRBJ2-2
v_call: TRBV20-1
d_call: NA
clone_size: few
cdr3_aa: CSAAILGWERTGELFF
cdr3_nt: TGCAGTGCCGCGATCTTGGGGTGGGAGAGAACCGGGGAGCTGTTTTTT

j_call: TRBJ2-1
v_call: TRBV29-1
d_call: NA
clone_size: NA
cdr3_aa: CSVESPGKGNYNEQFF
cdr3_nt: TGCAGCGTTGAAAGTCCGGGGAAAGGGAATTACAATGAGCAGTTCTTC

j_call: TRBJ2-3
v_call: TRBV5-6
d_call: NA
clone_size: many
cdr3_aa: CASSLIGTDTQYF
cdr3_nt: TGTGCCAGCAGCTTAATTGGTACAGATACGCAGTATTTT

j_call: TRBJ2-7
v_call: TRBV5-1
d_call: NA
clone_size: few
cdr3_aa: CASSLAAGTTYEQYF
cdr3_nt: TGCGCCAGCAGCTTGGCGGCCGGGACGACCTACGAGCAGTACTTC

j_call: TRBJ1-3
v_call: TRBV5-1
d_call: NA
clone_size: many
cdr3_aa: CASSLEGEGSGNTIYF
cdr3_nt: TGCGCCAGCAGCTTGGAAGGGGAAGGCTCTGGAAACACCATATATTTT

j_call: TRBJ2-1
v_call: TRBV5-1
d_call: NA
clone_size: few
cdr3_aa: CASSTSGIPNNEQFF
cdr3_nt: TGCGCCAGCAGCACCTCCGGGATCCCAAACAATGAGCAGTTCTTC

j_call: TRBJ1-6
v_call: TRBV6-1
d_call: NA
clone_size: few
cdr3_aa: CASSAGQHYNSPLHF
cdr3_nt: TGTGCCAGCAGTGCTGGACAGCACTATAATTCACCCCTCCACTTT

j_call: TRBJ1-1
v_call: TRBV6-4
d_call: NA
clone_size: few
cdr3_aa: CASSDSGGDRAEAFF
cdr3_nt: TGTGCCAGCAGTGACTCCGGGGGGGATCGTGCTGAAGCTTTCTTT

j_call: TRBJ2-7
v_call: TRBV20-1
d_call: NA
clone_size: few
cdr3_aa: CSARGTSYEQYF
cdr3_nt: TGCAGTGCTAGAGGGACTTCCTACGAGCAGTACTTC

j_call: TRBJ1-1
v_call: TRBV6-2/TRBV6-3
d_call: NA
clone_size: few
cdr3_aa: CASSYSVEGTEAFF
cdr3_nt: TGTGCCAGCAGTTACTCGGTGGAGGGCACTGAAGCTTTCTTT

j_call: TRBJ1-1
v_call: TRBV20-1
d_call: NA
clone_size: many
cdr3_aa: CSARDSGNLIGANTEAFF
cdr3_nt: TGCAGTGCTAGAGATTCCGGGAATTTAATTGGGGCGAACACTGAAGCTTTCTTT

j_call: TRBJ2-1
v_call: TRBV7-9
d_call: NA
clone_size: many
cdr3_aa: CASSRIRGRYNEQFF
cdr3_nt: TGTGCCAGCAGCCGGATACGGGGGAGGTACAATGAGCAGTTCTTC

j_call: TRBJ2-5
v_call: TRBV20-1
d_call: NA
clone_size: NA
cdr3_aa: CSARATGRQRETQYF
cdr3_nt: TGCAGTGCTAGAGCAACGGGACGCCAGCGGGAGACCCAGTACTTC

j_call: TRBJ1-4
v_call: TRBV9
d_call: NA
clone_size: many
cdr3_aa: CASSPWGGLTEKLFF
cdr3_nt: TGTGCCAGCAGCCCCTGGGGGGGGTTGACAGAAAAACTGTTTTTT

j_call: TRBJ1-1
v_call: TRBV5-1
d_call: NA
clone_size: NA
cdr3_aa: CASSPMRATSTEAFF
cdr3_nt: TGCGCCAGCAGCCCAATGCGAGCGACATCCACTGAAGCTTTCTTT

j_call: TRBJ1-2
v_call: TRBV25-1
d_call: NA
clone_size: many
cdr3_aa: CASSVGNYGYTF
cdr3_nt: TGTGCCAGCAGTGTGGGCAACTATGGCTACACCTTC

j_call: TRBJ1-3
v_call: TRBV5-1
d_call: NA
clone_size: many
cdr3_aa: CASSLAGSGNTIYF
cdr3_nt: TGCGCCAGCAGCTTGGCCGGTTCTGGAAACACCATATATTTT

j_call: TRBJ2-2
v_call: TRBV19
d_call: NA
clone_size: NA
cdr3_aa: CASSMGGEVENTGELFF
cdr3_nt: TGTGCCAGTAGTATGGGGGGCGAGGTGGAGAACACCGGGGAGCTGTTTTTT

j_call: TRBJ2-3
v_call: TRBV12-5
d_call: NA
clone_size: few
cdr3_aa: CASAPSGRGFVTDTQYF
cdr3_nt: TGTGCTAGTGCCCCATCCGGGCGGGGCTTCGTCACAGATACGCAGTATTTT

j_call: TRBJ2-2
v_call: TRBV29-1
d_call: NA
clone_size: many
cdr3_aa: CSVEVRSAGNTGELFF
cdr3_nt: TGCAGCGTTGAGGTGCGCTCAGCGGGGAACACCGGGGAGCTGTTTTTT

j_call: TRBJ1-1
v_call: TRBV29-1
d_call: NA
clone_size: many
cdr3_aa: CSVGRLGVNTEAFF
cdr3_nt: TGCAGCGTCGGGCGTCTTGGGGTGAACACTGAAGCTTTCTTT

j_call: TRBJ2-3
v_call: TRBV5-1
d_call: NA
clone_size: once
cdr3_aa: CASGAQGEGTDTQYF
cdr3_nt: TGCGCCAGTGGGGCACAGGGAGAGGGCACAGATACGCAGTATTTT

j_call: TRBJ2-5
v_call: TRBV4-2
d_call: TRBD2
clone_size: many
cdr3_aa: CASSQTSGGMQETQYF
cdr3_nt: TGTGCCAGCAGCCAGACTAGCGGGGGGATGCAAGAGACCCAGTACTTC

j_call: TRBJ1-1
v_call: TRBV10-3
d_call: NA
clone_size: NA
cdr3_aa: CAIRGTQNTEAFF
cdr3_nt: TGTGCCATCAGAGGGACCCAGAACACTGAAGCTTTCTTT

j_call: TRBJ2-1
v_call: TRBV5-8
d_call: TRBD1
clone_size: NA
cdr3_aa: CASSLPRDRVNEQFF
cdr3_nt: TGTGCCAGCAGCTTACCCCGGGACAGGGTAAATGAGCAGTTCTTC

j_call: TRBJ2-2
v_call: TRBV4-2
d_call: NA
clone_size: few
cdr3_aa: CASSQYRQTGELFF
cdr3_nt: TGTGCCAGCAGCCAATACCGGCAAACCGGGGAGCTGTTTTTT

j_call: TRBJ2-7
v_call: TRBV4-3
d_call: NA
clone_size: NA
cdr3_aa: CASSQDAGDDEQYF
cdr3_nt: TGCGCCAGCAGCCAAGACGCCGGGGATGACGAGCAGTACTTC

j_call: TRBJ2-7
v_call: TRBV5-1
d_call: TRBD2
clone_size: NA
cdr3_aa: CASSLLAGGWEQYF
cdr3_nt: TGCGCCAGCAGCTTACTAGCGGGAGGTTGGGAGCAGTACTTC

j_call: TRBJ2-5
v_call: TRBV15
d_call: NA
clone_size: few
cdr3_aa: CATSRMGGGRWETQYF
cdr3_nt: TGTGCCACCAGCAGAATGGGGGGGGGGCGATGGGAGACCCAGTACTTC

j_call: TRBJ2-3
v_call: TRBV4-1
d_call: NA
clone_size: NA
cdr3_aa: CASSRTLLTDTQYF
cdr3_nt: TGCGCCAGCAGCCGGACCCTCCTCACAGATACGCAGTATTTT

j_call: TRBJ2-2
v_call: TRBV27
d_call: NA
clone_size: many
cdr3_aa: CASSLRENTGELFF
cdr3_nt: TGTGCCAGCAGTTTACGAGAGAACACCGGGGAGCTGTTTTTT

j_call: TRBJ2-2
v_call: TRBV12-3/TRBV12-4
d_call: NA
clone_size: many
cdr3_aa: CASSNRATNTGELFF
cdr3_nt: TGTGCCAGCAGTAACCGGGCTACGAACACCGGGGAGCTGTTTTTT

j_call: TRBJ1-4
v_call: TRBV24-1
d_call: NA
clone_size: NA
cdr3_aa: CATSGRDQEGEKLFF
cdr3_nt: TGTGCCACCAGTGGCCGAGATCAGGAGGGCGAAAAACTGTTTTTT